Listed here are 26 T cell receptor beta chains from one sample, sequenced in a study of blood T cell repertoires in COVID-19. Only in-frame clones appear in the TCRdb table, and some are missing; sequencing was by immunoSEQ multiplex PCR. Of fewer than 200,000 clones listed, about 75% are singletons. The sample taken for sequencing was peripheral blood. These receptors originate from a woman between 50 and 59 years old with active or convalescent COVID-19.

The V call is TRBV4-3, the J call TRBJ2-1; D gene uncertain. Germline loops: CDR1 LGHNA, CDR2 YSLEER. The CDR3 has 13 amino acids. Trimming took off 0 bases at V and 13 bases at J, with 13 bases between the two ends. DNA of the CDR3: TGCGCCAGCAGCCAAGATTTCGAGCGTATCCAGTTCTTC. Its protein product is CASSQDFERIQFF.

CDR3 bases: TGTGCCAGCAGTTTATCCCAGGAAACTGAAGCTTTCTTT. This codes for CASSLSQETEAFF. The chain is built from TRBV12-3 or TRBV12-4 and TRBJ1-1; D gene unclear. V lost 2 bases and J lost 5, with 9 bases in between. The CDR3 is 13 residues long.

The sample holds a few counts of this clone. The rearrangement links TRBV28 to TRBJ1-4, with 8 positions matching TRBD1. The CDR3 is 15 residues long. Germline V gives CDR1 MDHEN, CDR2 SYDVKM. The ends lost 3 bases at V and 5 bases at J; junction bases unmatched: 5. The CDR3 DNA reads TGTGCCAGCAGTTTCGCGAGACAGGGGAATGAAAAACTGTTTTTT. As protein: CASSFARQGNEKLFF. Filled out from reference TRBV28 and TRBJ1-4, the complete variable domain reads DVKVTQSSRYLVKRTGEKVFLECVQDMDHENMFWYRQDPGLGLRLIYFSYDVKMKEKGDIPEGYSVSREKKERFSLILESASTNQTSMYLCASSFARQGNEKLFFGSGTQLSVL.

The V gene is TRBV3-1 (or the pseudogene TRBV3-2), the J gene TRBJ1-2; no reliable D call. V was clipped by 2 bases and J by 0 bases, with 10 bases between them. Germline CDR1 and CDR2: LGHDT and YNNKEL (reference sequence). The CDR3 has 15 residues. CDR3 amino acids: CASSQKPIPNYGYTF. The CDR3 DNA reads TGTGCCAGCAGCCAAAAGCCGATTCCTAACTATGGCTACACCTTC.

This clone was seen a handful of times. The V gene is TRBV7-8, the J gene TRBJ1-2; D uncertain. The length of the CDR3 is 15 residues. V was clipped by 1 base and J by 5 bases, with 14 bases between them. In germline, CDR1 is SGHVS, CDR2 FQNEAQ. The chain's CDR3 is CASSLVSEGSYGYTF. As DNA, the CDR3 is TGTGCCAGCAGCTTAGTGTCAGAAGGGAGTTATGGCTACACCTTC.

This chain links TRBV7-6 with TRBJ2-1; the match to TRBD2 covers 10 bases. The junction had 10 bases not matched to a gene; V was cut back by 1 base and J by 4 bases. This CDR3 is 18 amino acids long. The germline V gene encodes CDR1 SGHVS and CDR2 FNYEAQ. The CDR3 loop reads CASSLGGATSGPYNEQFF. DNA of the CDR3: TGTGCCAGCAGCTTAGGGGGGGCGACTAGCGGGCCTTACAATGAGCAGTTCTTC.

The DNA for the CDR3 is TGTGCCAGCAGCCGGGACAGGGCATCATCTGGAAACACCATATATTTT. Its protein is CASSRDRASSGNTIYF. The J gene is TRBJ1-3, the V gene TRBV7-9; 9 nucleotides align to TRBD1. Germline CDR1 SEHNR, CDR2 FQNEAQ (reference sequence). The CDR3 contains 16 residues. Trimming at V came to 5 bases and at J to 1 base, leaving 6 bases not matched to a gene.

The chain has TRBV18 and TRBJ1-2; D uncertain. V was clipped by 3 bases and J by 0 bases, with 8 bases between them. Germline V gene sequence: CDR1 KGHSH, CDR2 LQKENI. This CDR3 region has 14 residues. CDR3 in amino acids: CASSPGGTNYGYTF. CDR3 DNA: TGTGCCAGCTCACCCGGCGGTACTAACTATGGCTACACCTTC.

This clone has a handful of counts. The J gene is TRBJ1-6, the V gene TRBV5-4, with a tentative D call TRBD1 (6 bases). This CDR3 is 16 amino acids long. CDR1 is SGHNT and CDR2 is YYREEE in the germline V gene (reference sequence). V was shortened by 4 bases and J by 10 bases, with 21 bases between the two germline ends. Written as DNA, the CDR3 is TGTGCCAGCAGCCCCCCATTGGCCCAGGGGACCTCACCCCTCCACTTT. It translates to CASSPPLAQGTSPLHF.

There are a few counts of this clone. V is TRBV25-1 and J is TRBJ2-2; maybe TRBD2 (6 bases). The V and J ends lost 3 bases and 4 bases respectively, with 12 bases between them. CDR1 is MGHDK and CDR2 is SYGVNS in the germline V gene. CDR3 length: 15 amino acids. The CDR3 DNA reads TGTGCCAGCAGTGACACGAGAGCGGGCACCGGGGAGCTGTTTTTT. Protein: CASSDTRAGTGELFF.

The CDR3 nucleotides read TGTGCCAGCAGCTTGGCAGGGGGCCTCGGGGAGCTGTTTTTT. This codes for CASSLAGGLGELFF. This rearrangement joins TRBV5-5 to TRBJ2-2; TRBD1 matches 8 bases. V shed 0 bases and J 7 bases; nucleotides not matched to a gene: 2. Germline V gene sequence: CDR1 SGHKS, CDR2 YYEKEE (reference sequence). CDR3 length equals 14 residues.

On this clone itself: A junction end diverges from the germline sequence, so it may reflect a read error. V is TRBV7-2 and J is TRBJ1-2; TRBD1 aligns across 10 bases. Per the germline V gene, CDR1 is SGHTA and CDR2 is FQGNSA. This CDR3 spans 15 amino acids. In DNA form, the CDR3 reads TGTGCCAGCAGCATAGCGACAGGGGGCTACTATGGCTACACCTTC. The encoded protein is CASSIATGGYYGYTF.

The count of this clone is one. The CDR3 is CASSADPGGVTEAFF. DNA for the CDR3: TGTGCCAGCAGCGCGGACCCGGGAGGAGTCACTGAAGCTTTCTTT. The genes are TRBV11-3 and TRBJ1-1; D unclear. CDR3 length: 15 residues. V lost 5 bases and J 4 bases, leaving 17 bases between the germline ends. Germline-derived CDR1 and CDR2 are SGHNT and YENEEA.

This clone occurred once. The chain carries TRBV19 and TRBJ1-2; TRBD1 matches at 10 bases. The CDR3 runs to 16 residues. J gave up 4 bases and V 6 bases, and 11 bases lay outside the gene matches. CDR1 LNHDA and CDR2 SQIVND come from the germline V gene (reference sequence). CDR3 region: CASSRTGGVLSYGYTF. The CDR3 nucleotides read TGTGCCAGTAGCCGGACAGGGGGGGTACTTAGCTATGGCTACACCTTC.

The CDR3 sequence is CASSPTKREGQFF. For the CDR3, the DNA is TGTGCCAGCAGCCCTACGAAGCGGGAGGGGCAGTTCTTC. The rearrangement joins TRBV3-1 (or the pseudogene TRBV3-2) to TRBJ2-1; 10 bases are shared with TRBD2. The CDR3 is 13 residues long. Germline V gene sequence: CDR1 LGHDT, CDR2 YNNKEL (reference sequence). The V gene end was trimmed by 4 bases and the J gene end by 12 bases; junction bases not matched to a gene: 6.

This clone was observed a handful of times. This rearrangement joins TRBV29-1 to TRBJ2-6, with 8 positions matching TRBD1. Trimming at V came to 5 bases and at J to 0 bases, leaving 6 bases not matched to a gene. Per germline, CDR1 SQVTM and CDR2 ANQGSEA. The CDR3 loop spans 16 amino acids. CDR3 sequence reads: CSVSGDRGSGANVLTF. CDR3 nucleotides: TGCAGCGTTTCCGGAGACAGGGGCTCTGGGGCCAACGTCCTGACTTTC. Full variable domain (missing parts from reference TRBV29-1 and TRBJ2-6): SAVISQKPSRDICQRGTSLTIQCQVDSQVTMMFWYRQQPGQSLTLIATANQGSEATYESGFVIDKFPISRPNLTFSTLTVSNMSPEDSSIYLCSVSGDRGSGANVLTFGAGSRLTVL.

This chain connects TRBV2 to TRBJ2-4; 8 bases line up with TRBD2. V trimming: 4 bases; J trimming: 2 bases; junction bases outside the gene matches: 7. Germline CDR1 SNHLY, CDR2 FYNNEI. The CDR3 runs to 16 residues. The CDR3 DNA reads TGTGCCAGCAGTGTGGGAGCGGGAGCGACCAAAAACATTCAGTACTTC. It codes for CASSVGAGATKNIQYF.

This sequence joins TRBV11-2 and TRBJ2-4; TRBD2 might be the D (6 bases). V shed 1 base and J shed 0 bases, with 16 bases lying between them. The CDR3 runs to 18 residues. The germline V gene encodes CDR1 SGHAT and CDR2 FQNNGV. For the CDR3, the DNA is TGTGCCAGCAGCTTAGGGGGGGTAGAATCACTAGCCAAAAACATTCAGTACTTC. Amino acid sequence: CASSLGGVESLAKNIQYF. Using reference TRBV11-2 and TRBJ2-4 for the parts outside the CDR3, the full variable domain is EAGVAQSPRYKIIEKRQSVAFWCNPISGHATLYWYQQILGQGPKLLIQFQNNGVVDDSQLPKDRFSAERLKGVDSTLKIQPAKLEDSAVYLCASSLGGVESLAKNIQYFGAGTRLSVL.

The gene calls are TRBV2 and TRBJ2-7; TRBD1 might be the D (7 bases). Germline V gene lookup returns CDR1 SNHLY and CDR2 FYNNEI. This CDR3 has 13 amino acids. V was trimmed by 8 bases and J by 0 bases, leaving 11 bases between them. CDR3 region: CASGRDSSYEQYF. The CDR3 coding sequence is TGTGCCAGCGGGCGGGACAGCTCCTACGAGCAGTACTTC.

The chain couples TRBV5-1 to TRBJ2-1, with TRBD1 identical over 7 bases. The CDR3 extends over 18 amino acids. The germline V gene has CDR1 SGHRS and CDR2 YFSETQ. With 2 bases clipped from V and 0 bases from J, the junction kept 11 bases outside the gene matches. The CDR3 loop reads CASSFNSDRAGSYNEQFF. The CDR3, as DNA: TGCGCCAGCAGCTTCAACTCTGACAGGGCTGGCTCCTACAATGAGCAGTTCTTC.

The chain combines TRBV30 with TRBJ1-2; no firm D call. The CDR3 extends over 12 amino acids. V was pared by 2 bases and J by 4 bases, with 8 bases between. The germline V gene has CDR1 GTSNPN and CDR2 SVGIG (reference sequence). The CDR3 nucleotides read TGTGCCTGGAGTCCTAATTCCTATGGCTACACCTTC. This codes for CAWSPNSYGYTF.

This clone showed up just a few times. The chain carries TRBV1 and TRBJ2-5; whether TRBD2, the table's D call, matches the DNA was not checked. TRBV1 is described as a pseudogene. The CDR3 runs to 16 residues. The CDR3 region has the DNA TGCACCAGCAGCCAAGATGAAGGGACTACCGAAGAGACCCAGTACTTC. Protein: CTSSQDEGTTEETQYF.

This clone has only a few counts. V is TRBV7-5 and J is TRBJ1-4. TRBV7-5 is designated a pseudogene. The CDR3 has 11 residues. DNA for the CDR3: TGTGTCAGAAGCTTACGTGAAAAACTGTTTTTT. Protein product: CVRSLREKLFF.

This rearrangement joins TRBV19 to TRBJ1-1, with 10 positions matching TRBD1. This CDR3 is 12 amino acids long. V dropped 4 bases and J dropped 11; count of bases not matched to a gene: 4. Germline V CDR1 and CDR2: LNHDA, SQIVND (reference sequence). CDR3 sequence (DNA): TGTGCCAGTAGTACCGGGACAGGGGACGCTTTCTTT. It codes for CASSTGTGDAFF.

CDR3 region: CASSYVGLSTDTQYF. In DNA form, the CDR3 reads TGTGCCAGCAGTTACGTCGGGTTAAGCACAGATACGCAGTATTTT. The chain combines TRBV6-2 or TRBV6-3 with TRBJ2-3; D gene unclear. CDR1 MNHEY and CDR2 SVGEGT come from the germline V gene. V was trimmed by 2 bases and J by 0 bases, leaving 9 bases between them. The CDR3 is 15 amino acids.

The V and J genes are TRBV30 and TRBJ2-7; TRBD1 matches at 11 bases. This CDR3 contains 14 residues. Unmatched junction bases numbered 2, after V lost 0 bases and J lost 4 bases. The germline V gene has CDR1 GTSNPN and CDR2 SVGIG (reference sequence). CDR3 bases: TGTGCCTGGAGTGTGGGGACAGGGGGTTACGAGCAGTACTTC. Encoded protein: CAWSVGTGGYEQYF.